These 25 T cell receptor beta chains originate from one sample sequenced in a study of response to subunit inactivated influenza vaccine. Each CDR3 protein gets one entry after TCRdb re-called the RT-PCR reads with MiXCR. The data hold approximately 290,000 distinct CDR3 sequences, with around 22% observed a single time. Source: PBMCs from blood, taken 21 months after vaccination. The receptors here all came from a man between 50 and 69 years old who received an inactivated influenza vaccine.

The CDR3 protein is CSASGTGNGELFF. CDR3 nucleotide sequence: TGCAGTGCTAGCGGGACAGGGAACGGGGAGCTGTTTTTT. This sequence joins TRBV20-1 and TRBJ2-2, with 9 positions matching TRBD1. Germline V gene data show CDR1 as DFQATT and CDR2 as SNEGSKA (reference sequence). V trimming: 3 bases; J trimming: 7 bases; junction bases outside the gene matches: 3. This CDR3 contains 13 residues.

This clonotype was recorded a few times. The chain links TRBV2 to TRBJ2-1; no clear D gene. Germline assignment: CDR1 SNHLY and CDR2 FYNNEI. CDR3 size: 11 residues. Trimming pared 6 bases from V and 10 bases from J, leaving 10 bases between. The CDR3 spells CASRDSQEQFF. In DNA form, the CDR3 reads TGTGCCAGCAGGGATAGTCAGGAGCAGTTCTTC.

The chain employs TRBV7-2 and TRBJ2-3, with 7 bases fitting TRBD1. The V segment lost 4 bases and the J segment 5 bases; nucleotides outside the gene matches: 12. CDR1 and CDR2 (germline): SGHTA, FQGNSA. The CDR3 has 16 residues. This CDR3 is CASSWKTGPRGDTQYF. Written as DNA, the CDR3 is TGTGCCAGCAGCTGGAAGACAGGGCCCAGAGGAGATACGCAGTATTTT.

The sample holds many counts of this clonotype. The J gene is TRBJ1-4, the V gene TRBV6-5, with D hard to call. CDR3 length: 17 amino acids. Trimming removed 0 bases at V and 7 bases at J, with 18 bases between. Germline loops: CDR1 MNHEY, CDR2 SVGAGI. In DNA form, the CDR3 reads TGTGCCAGCAGTTACTCGCGCACCTTAGGTTTTAGTGAAAAACTGTTTTTT. Encoded protein: CASSYSRTLGFSEKLFF.

This clonotype was seen more than once but under ten times. This chain connects TRBV29-1 to TRBJ2-4; TRBD1 aligns across 12 bases. The J segment lost 0 bases and the V segment lost 4 bases, leaving 4 bases of the junction unmatched. From germline, CDR1 is SQVTM and CDR2 ANQGSEA. The CDR3 has 16 residues. In nucleotides, the CDR3 is TGCAGCGTTGGGGACAGGGGGCTTTCAGCCAAAAACATTCAGTACTTC. Its translation: CSVGDRGLSAKNIQYF.

The chain is built from TRBV6-5 and TRBJ2-2, with D hard to call. V was cut by 6 bases and J by 7 bases, with 9 bases left in between. The CDR3 sequence is 12 residues long. From germline, CDR1 is MNHEY and CDR2 SVGAGI. CDR3 in amino acids: CASSSPRGELFF. The CDR3 DNA sequence: TGTGCCAGCAGCTCCCCCCGCGGGGAGCTGTTTTTT.

This chain connects TRBV24-1 to TRBJ2-7; D not resolved. Trimming took 2 bases from V and 2 from J, leaving 12 bases between them. The CDR3 is made up of 15 amino acids. From germline, CDR1 is KGHDR and CDR2 SFDVKD. Here the CDR3 DNA reads TGTGCCACCAGTGATTCGAAGGGAACCACCTACGAGCAGTACTTC. It yields the protein CATSDSKGTTYEQYF.

This sequence joins TRBV10-3 and TRBJ2-1, with 8 bases lining up with TRBD1. This CDR3 is built from 14 residues. The germline V gene encodes CDR1 ENHRY and CDR2 SYGVKD. With 10 bases clipped from V and 7 bases from J, the junction kept 12 bases outside the gene matches. This CDR3 reads CATSEGRQGNEQFF. The DNA for the CDR3 is TGTGCCACCTCTGAGGGGCGACAGGGGAATGAGCAGTTCTTC.

This clonotype was seen a handful of times. The chain has TRBV18 and TRBJ1-2, with 8 bases identical to TRBD1. CDR1 and CDR2 from the germline V gene are KGHSH and LQKENI. This CDR3 contains 17 residues. Losses at the gene ends were 4 bases for V and 3 bases for J; bases not matched to a gene: 13. The CDR3, as DNA: TGTGCCAGCTCACACTCCCAGCCGGGACAGGATGACTATGGCTACACCTTC. Translating gives CASSHSQPGQDDYGYTF.

This clonotype was recorded a few times. This chain joins TRBV7-9 and TRBJ2-1, with 8 bases fitting TRBD2. From germline, CDR1 is SEHNR and CDR2 FQNEAQ (reference sequence). V trimming: 3 bases; J trimming: 10 bases; junction bases outside the gene matches: 11. The CDR3 is made up of 15 amino acids. CDR3 nucleotide sequence: TGTGCCAGCAGCTTTACTAGCGGCCGCTTAAGGGAGCAGTTCTTC. This codes for CASSFTSGRLREQFF.

This clonotype was detected a few times. The chain joins TRBV11-2 to TRBJ2-3, with a weak D call TRBD1 (5 bases). Germline loops: CDR1 SGHAT, CDR2 FQNNGV. V lost 8 bases and J lost 5, with 11 bases in between. The CDR3 is made up of 12 amino acids. CDR3 protein: CASEDTIDTQYF. The CDR3 nucleotides are TGTGCCAGCGAGGACACCATAGATACGCAGTATTTT.

This rearrangement joins TRBV6-2 or TRBV6-3 to TRBJ1-1; D is ambiguous. The germline CDR1 and CDR2 sequences are MNHEY and SVGEGT. Trimming took off 2 bases at V and 5 bases at J, with 9 bases between the two ends. CDR3 size: 13 residues. The CDR3: CASSYEGFTEAFF. The CDR3 region has the DNA TGTGCCAGCAGTTACGAGGGTTTTACTGAAGCTTTCTTT.

This clonotype showed up just a few times. The chain employs TRBV2 and TRBJ1-2, with a possible D match to TRBD1 (5 bases). Germline CDR1 is SNHLY and CDR2 is FYNNEI. Trimming took 8 bases from V and 5 from J, leaving 15 bases between them. This CDR3 has 13 residues. DNA for the CDR3: TGTGCCAGCCTTCCGGGGCTGGGATATGGCTACACCTTC. It translates to CASLPGLGYGYTF.

J is TRBJ2-6 and V is TRBV18; D unresolved. The CDR3 is made up of 18 amino acids. V lost 6 bases, J lost 0 bases, and 18 bases lay in between. Germline lookup yields CDR1 KGHSH and CDR2 LQKENI. CDR3 loop: CASSPPGRKISGANVLTF. The CDR3 DNA sequence: TGTGCCAGCTCCCCGCCGGGCAGGAAGATCTCTGGGGCCAACGTCCTGACTTTC. Looking up the rest from reference TRBV18 and TRBJ2-6 gives the full variable domain: NAGVMQNPRHLVRRRGQEARLRCSPMKGHSHVYWYRQLPEEGLKFMVYLQKENIIDESGMPKERFSAEFPKEGPSILRIQQVVRGDSAAYFCASSPPGRKISGANVLTFGAGSRLTVL.

As regards this clonotype: A read error may account for a junction end that differs from germline. V is TRBV5-4 and J is TRBJ2-1; possible D gene TRBD1, 5 bases. This CDR3 has 13 amino acids. Germline V lookup: CDR1 SGHNT, CDR2 YYREEE (reference sequence). CDR3 coding DNA: TGTGCCAGCAGCACCGGACAAAACAATGTGCAGTTCTTC. Its protein is CASSTGQNNVQFF.

This sequence joins TRBV7-2 and TRBJ1-2; no firm D call. The CDR3 contains 13 residues. The germline V and J ends were trimmed by 3 bases and 7 bases, with 12 bases remaining between them. The germline V gene has CDR1 SGHTA and CDR2 FQGNSA. DNA for the CDR3: TGTGCCAGCAGCTTCGGCAGCAGGTTTGGCTACACCTTC. Protein: CASSFGSRFGYTF.

This clonotype is a singleton in its sample. The germline gene is not matched at one end of the junction; a read error may be the cause. The rearrangement links TRBV7-7 to TRBJ2-3, with 7 nucleotides matching TRBD2. The CDR3 runs to 15 residues. From germline, CDR1 is SSHAT and CDR2 FNYEAQ (reference sequence). The CDR3 nucleotides are TGTGCTAGCAGCTCTGGACTAGTCGGCACAGATACGCAGTATTTT. Translating gives CASSSGLVGTDTQYF.

This clonotype has more than one count but fewer than ten. The V and J genes are TRBV30 and TRBJ2-2; the D is unclear. This CDR3 comprises 11 residues. V was pared by 1 base and J by 4 bases, with 1 base between. Germline loops: CDR1 GTSNPN, CDR2 SVGIG (reference sequence). CDR3 residues: CAWSGTGELFF. As DNA, the CDR3 is TGTGCCTGGAGTGGCACCGGGGAGCTGTTTTTT.

As to this clonotype: The junction and the germline gene differ at one end; a read error may be behind it. The chain combines TRBV5-4 with TRBJ2-5; 7 bases line up with TRBD1. The CDR3 totals 12 residues. Germline V gene sequence: CDR1 SGHNT, CDR2 YYREEE (reference sequence). The CDR3 spells CASSLAETGFNF. The CDR3 coding sequence is TGTGCCAGCAGCCTAGCCGAGACAGGGTTCAACTTC.

The chain is built from TRBV9 and TRBJ2-5, with TRBD1 as a possible D gene (6 bases). The CDR3 has 14 amino acids. V lost 1 base, J lost 4 bases, and 11 bases lay in between. Germline V gene sequence: CDR1 SGDLS, CDR2 YYNGEE. The CDR3 DNA is TGTGCCAGCAGCGTAACCGGGACATCAGAGACCCAGTACTTC. Translated: CASSVTGTSETQYF.

The rearrangement joins TRBV7-2 to TRBJ2-3; tentative D call: TRBD2 (6 bases). This CDR3 contains 15 residues. V lost 10 bases, J lost 4 bases, and 21 bases lay in between. Germline V lookup: CDR1 SGHTA, CDR2 FQGNSA. The chain's CDR3 is CATRGGRERPDTQYF. CDR3 bases: TGTGCCACGAGGGGTGGACGGGAGAGGCCAGATACGCAGTATTTT.

This clonotype was counted a few times. The chain is built from TRBV5-1 and TRBJ2-3; 8 bases are shared with TRBD2. V gave up 4 bases and J gave up 4 bases; unmatched junction bases: 5. Looked up from germline, CDR1 is SGHRS and CDR2 is YFSETQ. The CDR3 runs to 14 residues. As DNA, the CDR3 is TGCGCCAGCAGCCTAGGACTAGCCTCAGATACGCAGTATTTT. It encodes CASSLGLASDTQYF.

This sequence joins TRBV20-1 and TRBJ2-1; maybe TRBD2 (6 bases). The germline V gene has CDR1 DFQATT and CDR2 SNEGSKA (reference sequence). The CDR3 covers 18 residues. Trimming stripped 1 base from V and 0 bases from J, with 19 bases between. CDR3 coding DNA: TGCAGTGCTAGAGCCACGGGAGCGGATTTGAGCTCCTACAATGAGCAGTTCTTC. This sequence encodes CSARATGADLSSYNEQFF.

CDR3 coding DNA: TGTGCCAGCAGTTTGAGGGGGGGCAGACAGCCCCAGCATTTT. Its translation is CASSLRGGRQPQHF. The chain carries TRBV12-3 or TRBV12-4 and TRBJ1-5; D might be TRBD1 (6 bases). The CDR3 consists of 14 residues. V dropped 3 bases and J dropped 7 bases, with 13 bases sitting between them.

This clonotype occurred a few times. The J gene is TRBJ1-5, the V gene TRBV20-1, with no clear D. Looked up from germline, CDR1 is DFQATT and CDR2 is SNEGSKA (reference sequence). The CDR3 covers 13 residues. Deletions cut 1 base from V and 4 bases from J, with 8 bases between. The CDR3: CSARASANQPQHF. The DNA of the CDR3 is TGCAGTGCTAGAGCTTCAGCGAATCAGCCCCAGCATTTT.